The clone carrying this TCR beta chain showed up just a few times. The antigen is undetermined. The data are from a study of identical twins. The CDR3 has 14 residues. Per the germline V gene, CDR1 is MDHEN and CDR2 is SYDVKM. The study's findings and limits: Compared with unrelated sharing, twin-shared out-of-frame alpha sequences had more low-probability sequences. Invariant cells of the MAIT and iNKT types might have partly distorted the zero-insertion analyses. Beta out-of-frame sequences displayed a weaker excess of sharing between twins.

Unique molecular identifiers were present on the cDNA, and a universal primer site came from template switching. TCRdb reprocessed the 5' RACE reads via MiXCR and lists one record per CDR3 protein. This table holds 1,800,000 or so distinct CDR3 sequences, about 30% found once. The source of this sequence is a newborn girl in good health. The chain joins TRBV28 to TRBJ2-1; 8 bases align to TRBD2. The DNA end favors TRBJ2-7, so the J call may be wrong. The sequenced sample was cord blood. The DNA of the CDR3 is TGTGCCAGCGAAAGCGGGAGCTCCTACAATGAGCAGTACTTC. Encoded protein: CASESGSSYNEQYF.